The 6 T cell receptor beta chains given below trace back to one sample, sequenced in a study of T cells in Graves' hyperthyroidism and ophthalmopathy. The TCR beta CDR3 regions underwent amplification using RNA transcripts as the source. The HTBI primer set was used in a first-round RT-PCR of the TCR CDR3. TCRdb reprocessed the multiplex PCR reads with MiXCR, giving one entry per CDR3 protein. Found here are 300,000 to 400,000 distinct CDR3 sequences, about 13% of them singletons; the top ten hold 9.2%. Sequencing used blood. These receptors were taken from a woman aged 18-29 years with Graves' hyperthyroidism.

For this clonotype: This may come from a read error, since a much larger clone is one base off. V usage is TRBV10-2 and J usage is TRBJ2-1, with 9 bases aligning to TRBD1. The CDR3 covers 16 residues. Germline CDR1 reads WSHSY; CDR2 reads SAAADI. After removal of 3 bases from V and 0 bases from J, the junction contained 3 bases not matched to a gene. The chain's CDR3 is CASSDGTGTSYNEQFF. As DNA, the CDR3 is TGCGCCAGCAGTGATGGGACAGGGACCTCCTACAATGAGCAGTTCTTC.

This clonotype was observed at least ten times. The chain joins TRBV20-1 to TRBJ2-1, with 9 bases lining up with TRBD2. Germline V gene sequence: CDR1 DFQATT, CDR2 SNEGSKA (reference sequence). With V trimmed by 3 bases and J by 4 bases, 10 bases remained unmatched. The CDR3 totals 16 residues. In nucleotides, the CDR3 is TGCAGTGCTAGCAAAGGCGGGAGGGCCCGGTACAATGAGCAGTTCTTC. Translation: CSASKGGRARYNEQFF.

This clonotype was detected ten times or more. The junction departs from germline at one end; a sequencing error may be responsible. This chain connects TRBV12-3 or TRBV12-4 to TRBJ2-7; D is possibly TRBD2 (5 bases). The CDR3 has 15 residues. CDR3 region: CASSFLGGSSNEQYF. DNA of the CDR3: TGTGCCAGCAGTTTTCTCGGCGGGTCCTCCAACGAGCAGTACTTC.

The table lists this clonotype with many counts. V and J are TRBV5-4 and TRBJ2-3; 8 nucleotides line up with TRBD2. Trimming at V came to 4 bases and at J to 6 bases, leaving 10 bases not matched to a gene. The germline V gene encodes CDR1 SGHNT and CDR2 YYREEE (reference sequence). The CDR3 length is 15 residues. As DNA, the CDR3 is TGTGCCAGCAGCCCTCGCGGGGGGACCTTGGATACGCAGTATTTT. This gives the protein CASSPRGGTLDTQYF.

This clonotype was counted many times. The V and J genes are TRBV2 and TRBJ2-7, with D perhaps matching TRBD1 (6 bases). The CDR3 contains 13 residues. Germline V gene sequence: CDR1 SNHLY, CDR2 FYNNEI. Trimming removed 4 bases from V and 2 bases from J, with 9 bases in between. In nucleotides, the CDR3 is TGTGCCAGCAGTGTGACAGGAGCCTACGAGCAGTACTTC. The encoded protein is CASSVTGAYEQYF.

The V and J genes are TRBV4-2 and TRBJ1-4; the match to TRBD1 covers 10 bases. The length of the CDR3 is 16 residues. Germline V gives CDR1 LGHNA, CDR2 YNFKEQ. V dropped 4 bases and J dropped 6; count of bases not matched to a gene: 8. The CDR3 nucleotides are TGTGCCAGCAGCCGACCGGGACAGGGGAATCATGAAAAACTGTTTTTT. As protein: CASSRPGQGNHEKLFF.